This passage covers 4 T cell receptor beta chains from one sample sequenced in a study of OX40 agonist ivuxolimab in advanced cancers. Sequencing was performed with immunoSEQ multiplex PCR; in TCRdb, only in-frame clones are kept and a portion is missing. The profile shows tens of thousands of clones, 84% of them singletons. This material consisted of CD4+ or CD8+ T cells sorted from blood, taken in a trial of the OX40 agonist ivuxolimab. The receptors were gathered from an adult with an advanced solid tumor such as melanoma, head and neck, liver or kidney cancer.

V usage is TRBV19 and J usage is TRBJ1-6; 7 nucleotides align to TRBD1. The germline V gene encodes CDR1 LNHDA and CDR2 SQIVND (reference sequence). V shed 5 bases, J shed 11 bases, and the junction held 9 bases outside the gene matches. The CDR3 totals 14 residues. Written as DNA, the CDR3 is TGTGCCAGTAGTTCCCCAGGGGGTCTTACACCCCTCCACTTT. This sequence encodes CASSSPGGLTPLHF.

The rearrangement links TRBV4-2 to TRBJ1-1; tentatively, D is TRBD1 (6 bases). There are 16 residues in the CDR3. CDR1 and CDR2 (germline): LGHNA, YNFKEQ. V was cut by 1 base and J by 3 bases, with 15 bases left in between. CDR3 sequence: CASSQGGRGRDTEAFF. The CDR3 nucleotides read TGTGCCAGCAGCCAAGGGGGCAGGGGCAGGGACACTGAAGCTTTCTTT.

This clone turned up a few times. This chain connects TRBV5-3 to TRBJ1-6; D call uncertain. TRBV5-3 is given ORF status, its function remaining uncertain. The ends were cut back, 4 bases at V and 0 bases at J, with 14 bases in the middle. CDR3 size: 17 residues. In DNA form, the CDR3 reads TGTGCCAGAAGCCGAGATACTTCAAGCTCCTATAATTCACCCCTCCACTTT. Its protein is CARSRDTSSSYNSPLHF.

The chain is built from TRBV5-1 and TRBJ2-2; D is tentatively TRBD1 or TRBD2 (6 bases each). Germline CDR1 reads SGHRS; CDR2 reads YFSETQ. V was pared by 1 base and J by 4 bases, with 14 bases between. This CDR3 contains 16 residues. CDR3 residues: CASSLRGVSGTGELFF. The DNA of the CDR3 is TGCGCCAGCAGCTTGAGGGGGGTCAGTGGCACCGGGGAGCTGTTTTTT.